Detailed here is one T cell receptor beta chain. It lacks a known antigen. Qualities for individual bases were not recorded, and no much larger clone is one base off. Donors were healthy HIV-negative adults with no recently reported acute infections or vaccinations. Only Caucasian adults living in Nashville, Tennessee, USA were represented among the donors. CD8 memory samples consisted of magnetically selected CD45RO+ cells combined with CCR7-negative CD45RA+ effector memory (TemRA) cells. Blood was collected by leukapheresis, and PBMCs were isolated by Ficoll-Histopaque density gradient centrifugation and then cryopreserved in liquid nitrogen vapor phase. Analytical flow cytometry was used to check the purity and quantity of every magnetically sorted T cell population. Genomic DNA was isolated from each sorted fraction and quantified by UV absorbance on a Nanodrop 2000c. This record comes from a study of shared clonotypes between healthy human individuals (dated by TCRdb to 2018 to 2021). Looking at the study overall: The cohort included a few men and a couple of women between 18 and 49 years of age. To estimate repertoire size and how much clonotypes are shared between individuals, the study performed deep sequencing of blood TCR repertoires from five healthy adults. Each donor's leukapheresis produced roughly between about 0.85 and 10 billion PBMCs. For each donor, CD4 naive and CD4 memory were each run on three plates, CD8 naive on two plates, and CD8 memory on one plate. To increase sequencing depth and limit assay-specific biases, TCR repertoire library preparation and sequencing were carried out by different laboratories using diverse techniques.

Results and caveats for the whole study, not just this receptor: The genetic and exposure-history diversity represented was limited by the small number of donors. Incomplete sequencing was indicated by rarefaction of sorted-subset datasets, despite the large sequencing depth. Clonotypes shared by all four sorted-subset donors showed higher generation probabilities than non-shared clonotypes. Sampling was limited to blood, and TCR repertoires in tissue likely differ from TCR repertoires in blood. Sharing across a few donors was observed for about 5% of naive CD4, 3% to 4% of naive CD8, about 2.3% of memory CD4, and around 0.4% of memory CD8 clonotypes. Based on pairwise subsampling, the degree of clonotype sharing among donors was expected to be affected by sequencing depth. Larger estimated clonotype richness was generally found for naive subsets than for memory subsets.

Using the deep immunoSEQ assay, TCR CDR3 regions were amplified from genomic DNA by multiplex PCR. Extracted genomic DNA from each cell subset was spread evenly across all wells of several immunoSEQ 96-well plates, with each plate serving as a replicate. For sorted subsets, 200 to 250 ng of genomic DNA, equivalent to 25,000 to 35,000 T cell genomes, went into each replicate PCR. The purified libraries were quantified using a Qubit 3.0 fluorometer, sized with a Bioanalyzer 2100, and then quantified again using the KAPA Library Quantification kit. A separate single-read 150-cycle Illumina NextSeq 550 flow cell was used to sequence each immunoSEQ 96-well plate. The authors' pipeline ran thus. Because the immunoSEQ output held only junctional sequences and lacked quality scores, the filtering could not match the filtering applied to full-length reads. Sequences were annotated with PyIR, a Python wrapper for IgBLAST v1.9, and V/J genes and CDR3 were assigned using IMGT germline references. Reads with weak V/J assignments (E-value above 1e-6), missing CDR3, stop codons, out-of-frame junctions, or ambiguous translated residues were removed. V3J clonotypes were defined by identical inferred V gene, J gene, and CDR3 amino acid sequence. Percentage overlap between repertoires was calculated by dividing the number of shared unique clonotypes by the size of the smaller repertoire. Richness of each repertoire was evaluated using RTK rarefaction, the Chao1 estimator, and Recon v2.1 estimates of unobserved clonotypes. For all TCRbeta clonotypes obtained by the gDNA method from a handful of donors, generation probabilities were computed with OLGA. This immuneACCESS table, as held by TCRdb, lists in-frame sequences with V and J called but not all clones. Of the missing ones, under half trace to an unresolved V gene in checked studies; the others have no known cause. Clone size and the V and J calls come from that table; the DNA yielded D and trimming. The sample table lists about 380,000 clones, just over 95% of them with a count of one. The top ten clonotypes cover approximately 0.3% of the sample.

At the junction V is shortened by 6 bases and J by 7 bases; bases outside the gene matches: 8. Including cysteine and phenylalanine, the CDR3 has 15 amino acids. Only the CDR3 DNA stays, 45 bases, in frame from base 1. Looking up the germline V gene yields CDR1 MNHNS and CDR2 SASEGT. Sequencing was carried out using memory CD8+ T cells sorted from blood. The cell subset or site tag for this specimen amounts to: CD45RO+ cells pooled with CCR7-negative TemRA cells. This sequence was found in a man aged 25-40 years in good health. The sequence links TRBV6-1 to TRBJ2-1; 11 of the junction bases match TRBD2. The CDR3 sequence is CASSPLAGASNEQFF. The nucleotides are TGTGCCAGCAGCCCACTAGCGGGAGCTTCTAATGAGCAGTTCTTC.